These T cell receptor beta chains were read from a single sample in a study of T-cell reconstitution after alpha-beta-depleted transplantation in children. TCRdb ran MiXCR on the PCR reads and lists one entry per CDR3 protein. In the table there are more than 200,000 distinct CDR3 sequences, about 24% of which are singletons. This specimen consisted of PBMCs, mostly from graft donor cells, obtained 360 days after TCRalphabeta/CD19-depleted stem cell transplant. These receptors all stem from a female patient aged 2-10 years who had a stem cell transplant for congenital amegakaryocytic thrombocytopenia, so the T cells may come from the graft donor. Both conserved end residues are part of each CDR3. Each record gives: V gene, clone size, D gene, J gene, CDR3 DNA, CDR3 protein. D genes are given only for firm matches. Size tells how often a clone was seen (once, few, many) or the class of an expanded clone, and some rows leave it out.

>TRBV20-1|.|TRBD2|TRBJ2-1
TGCAGTGCTAGGGGACTAGCGGAAAGATCTACCTACAATGAGCAGTTCTTC
CSARGLAERSTYNEQFF
>TRBV9|.|.|TRBJ2-4
TGTGCCAGCAGCGCACTGGACCAGAGCATTCAGTACTTC
CASSALDQSIQYF
>TRBV20-1|.|TRBD2|TRBJ2-7
TGCAGTGCTAAACCCGGACTAGCGGACTACGAGCAGTACTTC
CSAKPGLADYEQYF
>TRBV12-1|few|.|TRBJ1-1
TGTGCCAGCAGCTTTGTATCGGGACACGAGTACACTGAAGCTTTCTTT
CASSFVSGHEYTEAFF
>TRBV28|.|.|TRBJ1-6
TGTGCCAGCAGTTTTAATCGACCTAAAATCGGGAATTCACCCCTCCACTTT
CASSFNRPKIGNSPLHF
>TRBV3-1|few|.|TRBJ1-2
TGTGCCACCTCACGGGAGCGACATTATGGCTACACCTTC
CATSRERHYGYTF
>TRBV20-1|.|TRBD2|TRBJ2-5
TGCAGTGCTAGAGACCCAGCGGGGGGACTCCAAGAGACCCAGTACTTC
CSARDPAGGLQETQYF
>TRBV28|few|.|TRBJ1-4
TGTGCCAGCAGTTTAAGGGGACAAGGGTATGAAAAACTGTTTTTT
CASSLRGQGYEKLFF
>TRBV29-1|.|.|TRBJ2-5
TGCAGCGTTAAAAAAACTACCTTCGGGGAGACCCAGTACTTC
CSVKKTTFGETQYF
>TRBV20-1|.|.|TRBJ2-2
TGCAGTGCGCCAACGAGGGGGTACACCGGGGAGCTGTTTTTT
CSAPTRGYTGELFF
>TRBV5-1|.|TRBD1|TRBJ1-3
TGCGCCAGCAGCGGACAGGGCCCGCTCTCTGGAAACACCATATATTTT
CASSGQGPLSGNTIYF
>TRBV28|.|TRBD1|TRBJ1-5
TGTGCCAGCAGTTGGGGACAGGAGCCCCAGCATTTT
CASSWGQEPQHF
>TRBV10-3|few|TRBD2|TRBJ2-1
TGTGCCATCAGTGAGGCCCGGGAGGGAAACAATGAGCAGTTCTTC
CAISEAREGNNEQFF
>TRBV5-1|.|TRBD2|TRBJ2-1
TGCGCCAGCAGCCCGCTCTTAGCGGGCCGTTACAATGAGCAGTTCTTC
CASSPLLAGRYNEQFF
>TRBV14|few|.|TRBJ2-7
TGTGCCAGCAGCCAAGAAGTTTGGGAATCCTACGAGCAGTACTTC
CASSQEVWESYEQYF
>TRBV10-3|many|.|TRBJ2-7
TGTGCCATCAGTCGGGGTGTGGGGACAAGCTACGAGCAGTACTTC
CAISRGVGTSYEQYF
>TRBV12-3/TRBV12-4|few|TRBD1|TRBJ1-6
TGTGCCAGCAGTCCGTGGGACAGACGAAATTCACCCCTCCACTTT
CASSPWDRRNSPLHF
>TRBV7-2|.|.|TRBJ1-2
TGTGCCAGCAGCTTATGGGATGGGGGTGGCTATGGCTACACCTTC
CASSLWDGGGYGYTF
>TRBV20-1|few|TRBD2|TRBJ2-1
TGCAGTGCTCTATTTCTTAGGACTAGCGGGGGCCATAATGAGCAGTTCTTC
CSALFLRTSGGHNEQFF
>TRBV30|few|.|TRBJ2-7
TGTGCCTGGTCCGGACGGAACTACGAGCAGTACTTC
CAWSGRNYEQYF
>TRBV5-6|few|.|TRBJ2-1
TGTGCCAGCAGACAGCTAGCCGTTTTGGAGCAGTTCTTC
CASRQLAVLEQFF
>TRBV4-2|few|.|TRBJ1-6
TGTGCCAGCAGCCAAGATCGGGGTCGGGTTGGGAATTCACCCCTCCACTTT
CASSQDRGRVGNSPLHF
>TRBV11-2|.|TRBD1|TRBJ1-4
TGTGCCAGCAGCTTCTACGGGACAGCTAATGAAAAACTGTTTTTT
CASSFYGTANEKLFF
>TRBV6-2/TRBV6-3|once|TRBD2|TRBJ2-5
TGTGCCAGCAGGGACCTAGCGGGAGGGCCTGGAGAGACCCAGTACTTC
CASRDLAGGPGETQYF
>TRBV4-3|few|.|TRBJ1-1
TGCGCCAGCAGCCACCAGGGGAGGAACACTGAAGCTTTCTTT
CASSHQGRNTEAFF
>TRBV29-1|few|.|TRBJ2-3
TGCAGCGTTGAATCTTCGGATACGCAGTATTTT
CSVESSDTQYF
>TRBV5-6|many|.|TRBJ2-1
TGTGCCAGCAGCTTGGGAACCTACAATGAGCAGTTCTTC
CASSLGTYNEQFF
>TRBV18|many|.|TRBJ1-5
TGTGCCAGCTCACCGGGGTCGGATCAGCCCCAGCATTTT
CASSPGSDQPQHF
>TRBV6-1|.|.|TRBJ1-5
TGTGCCAGCAGTCGAAGGGACCGTTTAAAGGGGTTTTATCAGCCCCAGCATTTT
CASSRRDRLKGFYQPQHF
>TRBV12-3/TRBV12-4|.|.|TRBJ2-5
TGTGCCAGCAGGTTACACTCCAATTCGTACCAAGAGACCCAGTACTTC
CASRLHSNSYQETQYF
>TRBV20-1|.|TRBD2|TRBJ2-1
TGCAGTGCTAGTACTAGCGGGGGGGTTGTCAATGAGCAGTTCTTC
CSASTSGGVVNEQFF
>TRBV15|few|TRBD2|TRBJ2-1
TGTGCCACCAGCAGAGATAAGAGCGGGAGGGCCCCTTATGAGCAGTTCTTC
CATSRDKSGRAPYEQFF
>TRBV6-1|.|.|TRBJ2-7
TGTGCCAGCAGTAAACAAACAGGGTACGAGCAGTACTTC
CASSKQTGYEQYF
>TRBV28|.|TRBD2|TRBJ2-5
TGTGCCAGCAGTTTCTATCCGGGAGGTTGGGTGGAGACCCAGTACTTC
CASSFYPGGWVETQYF
>TRBV5-1|.|.|TRBJ2-7
TGCGCCAGCAGCGGGACCCGGGACCCCGGGGGCGAGCAGTACTTC
CASSGTRDPGGEQYF
>TRBV2|once|.|TRBJ1-1
TGTGCCAGCAGTGACGACATCTACACTGAAGCTTTCTTT
CASSDDIYTEAFF
>TRBV18|.|TRBD1|TRBJ1-1
TGTGCCAGCTCACCGAGGACAGGGGGCACTGAAGCTTTCTTT
CASSPRTGGTEAFF
>TRBV20-1|.|.|TRBJ2-3
TGCAGTGCCGGGGCCCGGCGGCTATCAGATACGCAGTATTTT
CSAGARRLSDTQYF
>TRBV12-3/TRBV12-4|.|.|TRBJ1-2
TGTGCCAGTCTCGGGTACCATTCAGCTAACTATGGCTACACCTTC
CASLGYHSANYGYTF
>TRBV6-2/TRBV6-3|few|TRBD2|TRBJ2-2
TGTGCCAGCAGTTTGACTAGCGCACCGAACACCGGGGAGCTGTTTTTT
CASSLTSAPNTGELFF
>TRBV29-1|few|.|TRBJ1-1
TGCAGCGTTGGGAGTCGGGGGGTGACTGAAGCTTTCTTT
CSVGSRGVTEAFF
>TRBV29-1|many|TRBD2|TRBJ2-6
TGCAGCGTTTTAGCGGGGGTGATGTCTGGGGCCAACGTCCTGACTTTC
CSVLAGVMSGANVLTF
>TRBV24-1|few|TRBD1|TRBJ2-3
TGTGCCACTGGGGACAGTGAACCTAGCACAGATACGCAGTATTTT
CATGDSEPSTDTQYF
>TRBV4-2|.|.|TRBJ1-1
TGTGCCAGCAGCCAAGTAGGAGGGGCTTTGAGTTTTGAAGCTTTCTTT
CASSQVGGALSFEAFF
>TRBV7-2|few|.|TRBJ2-5
TGTGCCAGCAGCTTACGCGGGGACGTGGAGACCCAGTACTTC
CASSLRGDVETQYF
>TRBV7-6|few|TRBD1|TRBJ2-7
TGTGCCAGCAGCCCCGACAGGGCCTTCTACGAGCAGTACTTC
CASSPDRAFYEQYF
>TRBV12-3/TRBV12-4|.|TRBD1|TRBJ1-2
TGTGCCAGCAGTTTCAACGCGGACAGGGGATCGAGCTACACCTTC
CASSFNADRGSSYTF
>TRBV29-1|.|.|TRBJ2-7
TGCAGCGTTCGGGACATTAACGAGCAGTACTTC
CSVRDINEQYF